The source of this T cell receptor (beta chain) is a study of cytomegalovirus exposure and HLA in healthy donors. Across the whole study: Drawn from HLA-typed donors, 80 million to 95 million unique TCRs were held in an early data release.

Germline loops: CDR1 KGHSH, CDR2 LQKENI. Between the trimmed V and J ends, which lost 4 bases and 2 bases, there was a span of 8 bases. The CDR3 spans 13 residues. This clone showed up just a few times. Its specificity is unknown. Other nucleotide sequences in the sample specify the same CDR3. Study conclusions and caveats: Specificity for CMV antigens was confirmed in vitro for a few of the CMV-associated chains. High sensitivity and specificity were reportedly achieved when the classifier diagnosed cytomegalovirus status.

With 60 Vbeta and 13 Jbeta primers, the PCR was carried out. Authors' data handling: As a later analysis found, there were 82 million or so unique TCR beta chains, of which roughly 11 million were shared. Generated by immunoSEQ multiplex PCR, the TCRdb table keeps only in-frame clones and is missing some. That table gives V, J and clone size, and the DNA gave D and trimming. This table holds over 150,000 clones, just over 75% found once. The sample was PBMCs. The V and J genes are TRBV18 and TRBJ2-5, with a possible D match to TRBD1 (6 bases). The source of this sequence is an older woman in good health and CMV-seropositive. The CDR3 sequence: CASSRGQQETQYF. The CDR3 nucleotides read TGTGCCAGCTCACGGGGACAACAAGAGACCCAGTACTTC. Variable domain in full (rest from reference TRBV18 and TRBJ2-5): NAGVMQNPRHLVRRRGQEARLRCSPMKGHSHVYWYRQLPEEGLKFMVYLQKENIIDESGMPKERFSAEFPKEGPSILRIQQVVRGDSAAYFCASSRGQQETQYFGPGTRLLVL.